The 15 T cell receptor beta chains below come from one sample, sequenced in a study of T-cell reconstitution after alpha-beta-depleted transplantation in children. A library of TCRbeta sequences, prepared with unique molecular identifiers, was generated. TCRdb reanalysed the PCR reads using MiXCR and keeps one entry per CDR3 protein. The sample records some 830,000 distinct CDR3 sequences, 15% to 20% being singletons. The sequencing here drew on PBMCs, mostly from graft donor cells, taken 360 days after TCRalphabeta/CD19-depleted stem cell transplant. Receptor source: a male patient between 10 and 17 years old who had a stem cell transplant for acute lymphoblastic leukemia, so the T cells may come from the graft donor.

This clonotype has just a few counts. The J gene is TRBJ1-5, the V gene TRBV5-1; D is unclear. The V gene lost 6 bases and the J gene lost 3 bases, with 13 bases spanning the gap. CDR1 SGHRS and CDR2 YFSETQ come from the germline V gene. This CDR3 is built from 14 residues. The CDR3 reads CASTGWEDNQPQHF. DNA for the CDR3: TGCGCCAGCACTGGCTGGGAGGACAATCAGCCCCAGCATTTT. The entire variable domain, with the rest obtained from reference TRBV5-1 and TRBJ1-5, is as follows: KAGVTQTPRYLIKTRGQQVTLSCSPISGHRSVSWYQQTPGQGLQFLFEYFSETQRNKGNFPGRFSGRQFSNSRSEMNVSTLELGDSALYLCASTGWEDNQPQHFGDGTRLSIL.

This clonotype showed up just a few times. This rearrangement joins TRBV5-1 to TRBJ2-1; D is perhaps TRBD2 (5 bases). Trimming shortened V by 4 bases and J by 2 bases, and 13 bases separated the two germline ends. Germline V CDR1 and CDR2: SGHRS, YFSETQ. The CDR3 consists of 15 residues. For the CDR3, the DNA is TGCGCCAGCAGCGTTACTAGGGCTACCTACAATGAGCAGTTCTTC. This encodes CASSVTRATYNEQFF.

This clonotype was counted between two and nine times. The V gene is TRBV4-1, the J gene TRBJ1-3, with D possibly being TRBD1 (6 bases). This CDR3 contains 18 residues. The germline V and J ends were trimmed by 3 bases and 0 bases, with 18 bases remaining between them. Per germline, CDR1 MGHRA and CDR2 YSYEKL. The CDR3 protein is CASSHEGVWGLSGNTIYF. In DNA, the CDR3 is TGCGCCAGCAGCCATGAGGGGGTTTGGGGCCTCTCTGGAAACACCATATATTTT.

In this sample, this clonotype turned up a few times. The chain recombines TRBV15 with TRBJ1-5, with D perhaps TRBD1 (5 bases). V lost 0 bases, J lost 3 bases, and 21 bases lay in between. The CDR3 is 19 amino acids. Germline V CDR1 and CDR2: LNHNV, YYDKDF (reference sequence). CDR3 nucleotides: TGTGCCACCAGCAGAGACGCTACCGGGACCTGGGGAGTCAATCAGCCCCAGCATTTT. Translated, it gives CATSRDATGTWGVNQPQHF.

The CDR3 DNA reads as TGCGCCAGCAGCTCGGGTCAAAACATTCAGTACTTC. As protein: CASSSGQNIQYF. The rearrangement uses TRBV5-1 and TRBJ2-4; D gene unclear. V lost 3 bases, J lost 5 bases, and 6 bases lay in between. There are 12 residues in the CDR3. Looked up from germline, CDR1 is SGHRS and CDR2 is YFSETQ.

This clonotype has ten or more counts. This chain joins TRBV10-2 and TRBJ2-7; 7 bases fit TRBD1. CDR3 size: 16 residues. Per the germline V gene, CDR1 is WSHSY and CDR2 is SAAADI. V dropped 3 bases and J dropped 4; count of bases not matched to a gene: 12. The CDR3 loop reads CASSDFGQALGYEQYF. CDR3 coding DNA: TGCGCCAGCAGTGACTTCGGACAGGCACTGGGGTACGAGCAGTACTTC.

As regards this clonotype: Lacking the conserved final phenylalanine or tryptophan, this CDR3 likely reflects a read error. The rearrangement links TRBV7-3 to TRBJ1-2; tentative D call: TRBD1 (6 bases). CDR1 and CDR2 (germline): SGHTA, FQGTGA. This CDR3 spans 17 amino acids. CDR3 region: CASSLTNTGLHNYGYTC. CDR3 nucleotide sequence: TGTGCCAGCAGCCTAACGAATACAGGGCTACATAACTATGGCTACACCTGC.

This clonotype was seen repeatedly, ten times or more. This CDR3 reads CSVDRQGNTEAFF. The CDR3 bases are TGCAGCGTTGATAGGCAGGGGAACACTGAAGCTTTCTTT. V and J are TRBV29-1 and TRBJ1-1; a possible D gene is TRBD1 (5 bases). V lost 3 bases and J 1 base, leaving 9 bases between the germline ends. In germline, CDR1 is SQVTM, CDR2 ANQGSEA. The CDR3 extends over 13 amino acids.

This clonotype was seen repeatedly, ten times or more. The V gene is TRBV7-6, the J gene TRBJ1-4; TRBD1 might be the D (6 bases). Germline V lookup: CDR1 SGHVS, CDR2 FNYEAQ. Trimming cost V 5 bases and J 3 bases, with 10 bases left between them. The CDR3 has 14 residues. For the CDR3, the DNA is TGTGCCAGCAGCCAGACAGGATCTAATGAAAAACTGTTTTTT. This gives the protein CASSQTGSNEKLFF.

The chain joins TRBV5-5 to TRBJ1-1, with 7 nucleotides matching TRBD1. V gave up 1 base and J gave up 4 bases; unmatched junction bases: 7. In germline, CDR1 is SGHKS, CDR2 YYEKEE (reference sequence). The CDR3 loop spans 15 amino acids. The CDR3 reads CASSLTTGLITEAFF. CDR3 DNA: TGTGCCAGCAGCTTGACGACAGGGCTTATCACTGAAGCTTTCTTT. The full variable domain, rest sourced from reference TRBV5-5 and TRBJ1-1, is DAGVTQSPTHLIKTRGQQVTLRCSPISGHKSVSWYQQVLGQGPQFIFQYYEKEERGRGNFPDRFSARQFPNYSSELNVNALLLGDSALYLCASSLTTGLITEAFFGQGTRLTVV.

This clonotype was picked up many times. The chain uses TRBV2 and TRBJ2-1, with a possible D match to TRBD2 (5 bases). Germline V CDR1 and CDR2: SNHLY, FYNNEI. Trimming left V 8 bases short and J 4 bases short, with 15 bases between. CDR3 length equals 14 residues. The CDR3 protein is CASDESGNYNEQFF. In DNA form, the CDR3 reads TGTGCCAGCGACGAGAGCGGAAATTACAATGAGCAGTTCTTC.

The V gene is TRBV11-3, the J gene TRBJ2-3; D ambiguous. This CDR3 is built from 13 residues. Germline CDR1 is SGHNT and CDR2 is YENEEA. V lost 1 base to trimming and J lost 8 bases, with 10 bases between them. The CDR3 is CASSLGIVGTQYF. CDR3 DNA: TGTGCCAGCAGCTTAGGGATCGTCGGTACGCAGTATTTT.

In its sample, this clonotype was seen a few times. This chain joins TRBV25-1 and TRBJ1-1; TRBD1 aligns across 9 bases. Trimming at V came to 5 bases and at J to 4 bases, leaving 5 bases not matched to a gene. Germline CDR1 and CDR2: MGHDK and SYGVNS. The CDR3 loop spans 14 amino acids. The CDR3 nucleotides are TGTGCCAGCAGTCGGACAGGGGAGAGCACTGAAGCTTTCTTT. Protein: CASSRTGESTEAFF.

The chain has TRBV5-1 and TRBJ2-1; 8 bases match TRBD2. The ends lost 4 bases at V and 9 bases at J; junction bases unmatched: 3. The CDR3 consists of 12 residues. In germline, CDR1 is SGHRS, CDR2 YFSETQ. The CDR3 sequence: CASSEGLVEQFF. For the CDR3, the DNA is TGCGCCAGCAGCGAGGGACTAGTTGAGCAGTTCTTC.

The rearrangement links TRBV29-1 to TRBJ1-2; D ambiguous. Germline V CDR1 and CDR2: SQVTM, ANQGSEA. V was trimmed by 6 bases and J by 4 bases, leaving 18 bases between them. This CDR3 is built from 14 residues. The CDR3 DNA reads as TGCAGCGTGCCACCCTGGGGTCGTTCCTATGGCTACACCTTC. The encoded protein is CSVPPWGRSYGYTF. Full variable domain (rest looked up from reference TRBV29-1 and TRBJ1-2): SAVISQKPSRDICQRGTSLTIQCQVDSQVTMMFWYRQQPGQSLTLIATANQGSEATYESGFVIDKFPISRPNLTFSTLTVSNMSPEDSSIYLCSVPPWGRSYGYTFGSGTRLTVV.